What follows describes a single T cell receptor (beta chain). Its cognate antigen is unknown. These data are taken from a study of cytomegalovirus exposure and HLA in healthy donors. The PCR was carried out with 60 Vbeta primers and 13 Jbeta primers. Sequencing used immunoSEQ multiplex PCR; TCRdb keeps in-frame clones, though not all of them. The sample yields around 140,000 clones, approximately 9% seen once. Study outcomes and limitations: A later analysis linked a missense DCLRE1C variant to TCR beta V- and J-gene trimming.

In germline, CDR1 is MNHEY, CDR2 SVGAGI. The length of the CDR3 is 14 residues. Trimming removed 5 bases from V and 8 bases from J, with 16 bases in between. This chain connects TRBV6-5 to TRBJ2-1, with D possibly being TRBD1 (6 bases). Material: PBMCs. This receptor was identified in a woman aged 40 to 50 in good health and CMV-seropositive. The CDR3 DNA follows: TGTGCCAGCAGTCACAGGCAGGGGTTGGATGAGCAGTTCTTC. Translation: CASSHRQGLDEQFF.